This T cell receptor (beta chain) was obtained from a study of shared clonotypes between healthy human individuals. Overall study findings and caveats: Researchers found naive subsets generally carried larger estimated richness than memory subsets. Sequencing depth was a factor that was expected to affect clonotype sharing among donors. Sample collection involved blood only; tissue repertoires are likely different.

Trimming took 5 bases from V and 4 from J; bases not matched to a gene: 11. CDR1 is SGHTA and CDR2 is FQGNSA in the germline V gene. This CDR3 region has 16 residues. Comment on this clone: Its antigen remains unidentified.

CD45RO-negative CD8 cells positively selected for CCR7 made up the naive population, which excluded terminally differentiated effector memory CD45RA+ cells. Assay execution proceeded at the deep level. Produced via immunoSEQ multiplex PCR; TCRdb's table is partial and in-frame only. Altogether under 2,000,000 clones are present, just under 95% being singletons, with the ten largest covering roughly 1.2%. The rearrangement uses TRBV7-2 and TRBJ2-1; 7 positions agree with TRBD2. The receptor was derived from a man aged 18 to 30 in good health. Sequenced sample: naive CD8+ T cells sorted from blood. CDR3 sequence: CASSPRVSGYYNEQFF. Here the CDR3 DNA reads TGTGCCAGCAGCCCCCGGGTTAGCGGGTATTACAATGAGCAGTTCTTC. Variable domain in full (rest from reference TRBV7-2 and TRBJ2-1): GAGVSQSPSNKVTEKGKDVELRCDPISGHTALYWYRQSLGQGLEFLIYFQGNSAPDKSGLPSDRFSAERTGGSVSTLTIQRTQQEDSAVYLCASSPRVSGYYNEQFFGPGTRLTVL.